Below are 29 T cell receptor beta chains sequenced from a single sample in a study of cytomegalovirus exposure and HLA in healthy donors. TCRdb's copy holds only in-frame clones and misses some; the assay was immunoSEQ multiplex PCR. The repertoire holds some 150,000 clones, about 95% seen once, with approximately 1.8% in the top ten. Sequenced material: PBMCs. Receptor source: a man between 18 and 29 years old in good health and CMV-seropositive.

The rearrangement uses TRBV9 and TRBJ1-1; 8 nucleotides match TRBD1. V shed 0 bases and J 1 base; nucleotides not matched to a gene: 2. The germline gives CDR1 SGDLS, CDR2 YYNGEE. The CDR3 is 15 amino acids. CDR3 nucleotide sequence: TGTGCCAGCAGCGTAGCCGGACAGGGGAACACTGAAGCTTTCTTT. Amino acids: CASSVAGQGNTEAFF.

The sample holds one count of this clone. The chain uses TRBV7-9 and TRBJ2-7; TRBD1 agrees at 7 bases. J gave up 0 bases and V 5 bases, and 7 bases lay outside the gene matches. This CDR3 region has 15 residues. The germline V gene encodes CDR1 SEHNR and CDR2 FQNEAQ (reference sequence). The CDR3 loop is CASSPRTGHSYEQYF. The CDR3 coding sequence is TGTGCCAGCAGCCCGAGGACAGGTCACTCCTACGAGCAGTACTTC.

This clone is categorized as medium-sized. V gene TRBV6-4 combines with J gene TRBJ2-3; 10 positions agree with TRBD1. The CDR3 covers 14 residues. Trimming removed 2 bases from V and 4 bases from J; junction bases left unmatched: 0. The germline gives CDR1 MRHNA, CDR2 SNTAGT. CDR3 residues: CASSDGQGADTQYF. The DNA of the CDR3 is TGTGCCAGCAGTGACGGACAGGGGGCAGATACGCAGTATTTT.

The rearrangement joins TRBV13 to TRBJ2-5; 8 bases are shared with TRBD2. Per germline, CDR1 PRHDT and CDR2 FYEKMQ (reference sequence). V shed 4 bases, J shed 3 bases, and the junction held 10 bases outside the gene matches. The CDR3 extends over 16 amino acids. This CDR3 reads CASSSLPGLEKETQYF. Here the CDR3 DNA reads TGTGCCAGCAGCTCACTCCCGGGACTAGAAAAAGAGACCCAGTACTTC.

V gene TRBV5-1 combines with J gene TRBJ1-2, with a weak D call TRBD1 (5 bases). The ends were cut back, 4 bases at V and 4 bases at J, with 14 bases in the middle. Germline CDR1 SGHRS, CDR2 YFSETQ. The CDR3 contains 14 residues. The CDR3: CASSQETVSYGYTF. Written as DNA, the CDR3 is TGCGCCAGCAGCCAAGAGACAGTATCCTATGGCTACACCTTC.

The genes are TRBV4-1 and TRBJ2-1; D may be TRBD2 (6 bases). CDR1 is MGHRA, CDR2 YSYEKL, per germline. The CDR3 loop spans 16 amino acids. V lost 0 bases to trimming and J lost 1 base, with 10 bases between them. The CDR3 region is CASSQDGAGSYNEQFF. For the CDR3, the DNA is TGCGCCAGCAGCCAAGATGGGGCGGGATCCTACAATGAGCAGTTCTTC.

The chain carries TRBV19 and TRBJ2-6, with D tentatively TRBD1 (6 bases). The CDR3 length is 15 residues. Germline lookup yields CDR1 LNHDA and CDR2 SQIVND (reference sequence). V dropped 7 bases and J dropped 3 bases, with 13 bases sitting between them. The chain's CDR3 is CASTLTGNGANVLTF. The CDR3 nucleotides are TGTGCCAGTACCCTCACAGGGAATGGGGCCAACGTCCTGACTTTC.

This clone was counted once. The rearrangement links TRBV28 to TRBJ2-1; tentatively, D is TRBD1 (5 bases). V was pared by 10 bases and J by 2 bases, with 18 bases between. Looked up from germline, CDR1 is MDHEN and CDR2 is SYDVKM. The CDR3 totals 15 residues. CDR3 sequence: CATQLPGYAYNEQFF. DNA for the CDR3: TGTGCCACCCAACTCCCAGGGTATGCCTACAATGAGCAGTTCTTC.

CDR3 sequence: CASSSRAPGRGYTDTQYF. CDR3 sequence (DNA): TGTGCCAGCAGCTCTCGTGCCCCGGGCAGGGGGTACACAGATACGCAGTATTTT. This chain joins TRBV7-9 and TRBJ2-3, with TRBD1 identical over 7 bases. The CDR3 length is 18 residues. Germline values: CDR1 SEHNR, CDR2 FQNEAQ (reference sequence). Trimming removed 4 bases from V and 2 bases from J; junction bases left unmatched: 15.

This chain uses TRBV28 with TRBJ1-1, with D hard to call. The CDR3 is made up of 13 amino acids. The germline V and J ends were trimmed by 0 bases and 8 bases, with 10 bases remaining between them. In germline, CDR1 is MDHEN, CDR2 SYDVKM. CDR3 protein: CASSLWGALEAFF. The CDR3, as DNA: TGTGCCAGCAGTTTATGGGGCGCCCTAGAAGCTTTCTTT. Full variable domain (outside the CDR3, taken from reference TRBV28 and TRBJ1-1): DVKVTQSSRYLVKRTGEKVFLECVQDMDHENMFWYRQDPGLGLRLIYFSYDVKMKEKGDIPEGYSVSREKKERFSLILESASTNQTSMYLCASSLWGALEAFFGQGTRLTVV.

The chain has TRBV11-2 and TRBJ2-7; D unresolved. V lost 0 bases to trimming and J lost 3 bases, with 6 bases between them. The germline V gene encodes CDR1 SGHAT and CDR2 FQNNGV. This CDR3 is 13 amino acids long. The CDR3 region has the DNA TGTGCCAGCAGCTTAGATTCGGGCTACGAGCAGTACTTC. Its translation is CASSLDSGYEQYF.

About this clone itself: At one of its ends the junction is not consistent with the germline gene, which may arise from a read error. Written as DNA, the CDR3 is TGTGCCAGCAGAGATGACAGGGGTTCCTACAATAAGCAGTTCTTC. Its translation is CASRDDRGSYNKQFF. The rearrangement joins TRBV2 to TRBJ2-1, with TRBD1 matching over 8 bases. Germline CDR1 SNHLY, CDR2 FYNNEI. This CDR3 region has 15 residues.

The chain couples TRBV7-6 to TRBJ1-2; tentatively, D is TRBD1 (5 bases). The length of the CDR3 is 15 residues. Trimming pared 1 base from V and 5 bases from J, leaving 14 bases between. Germline CDR1 is SGHVS and CDR2 is FNYEAQ. CDR3 coding DNA: TGTGCCAGCAGCTTAGGTCAGGGATTTTTATATGGCTACACCTTC. This encodes CASSLGQGFLYGYTF.

The chain is built from TRBV2 and TRBJ1-5; D gene unclear. The germline gives CDR1 SNHLY, CDR2 FYNNEI. Trimming stripped 6 bases from V and 3 bases from J, with 12 bases between. The CDR3 spans 14 residues. Here the CDR3 reads CASRADGDNQPQHF. Written as DNA, the CDR3 is TGTGCCAGCAGAGCCGACGGAGACAATCAGCCCCAGCATTTT.

Of note for this clone: This specimen includes other DNA sequences encoding the same CDR3. The V and J genes are TRBV2 and TRBJ2-7; 14 bases are a match to TRBD2. Germline values: CDR1 SNHLY, CDR2 FYNNEI. Germline trimming cut 3 bases from V and 3 bases from J; bases unmatched to any gene: 13. This CDR3 region has 19 residues. Here the CDR3 reads CASSEMGTSGRAIGYEQYF. For the CDR3, the DNA is TGTGCCAGCAGTGAGATGGGGACTAGCGGGAGAGCCATCGGCTACGAGCAGTACTTC.

The V gene is TRBV25-1, the J gene TRBJ1-2; D uncertain. V was shortened by 4 bases and J by 5 bases, with 5 bases between the two germline ends. Per germline, CDR1 MGHDK and CDR2 SYGVNS. The CDR3 runs to 11 residues. CDR3 loop: CASSGAYGYTF. The CDR3 DNA sequence: TGTGCCAGCAGTGGGGCTTATGGCTACACCTTC.

The V call is TRBV29-1, the J call TRBJ2-5; 7 nucleotides align to TRBD1. Looked up from germline, CDR1 is SQVTM and CDR2 is ANQGSEA. This CDR3 has 16 residues. After removal of 4 bases from V and 2 bases from J, the junction contained 13 bases not matched to a gene. CDR3 nucleotide sequence: TGCAGCGTTGCCCGTAGAGGGGGCGTAATTCAAGAGACCCAGTACTTC. Translated: CSVARRGGVIQETQYF. The entire variable domain, with the rest obtained from reference TRBV29-1 and TRBJ2-5, is as follows: SAVISQKPSRDICQRGTSLTIQCQVDSQVTMMFWYRQQPGQSLTLIATANQGSEATYESGFVIDKFPISRPNLTFSTLTVSNMSPEDSSIYLCSVARRGGVIQETQYFGPGTRLLVL.

The rearrangement uses TRBV7-9 and TRBJ1-1; tentatively, D is TRBD1 (6 bases). The CDR3 extends over 13 amino acids. The V gene lost 7 bases and the J gene lost 5 bases, with 14 bases spanning the gap. The germline gives CDR1 SEHNR, CDR2 FQNEAQ (reference sequence). The DNA of the CDR3 is TGTGCCAGCATTCAACAGGGTGGAACTGAAGCTTTCTTT. Encoded protein: CASIQQGGTEAFF.

Concerning this clone itself: At one boundary the junction diverges from the germline segment, which might be a read error. The genes are TRBV5-5 and TRBJ2-6; 7 bases line up with TRBD1. The CDR3 runs to 16 residues. Germline CDR1 reads SGHKS; CDR2 reads YYEKEE (reference sequence). The CDR3 DNA is TGTGCCAGCAGCGCCGACAGGTCCACAGGGGCCAACGGCCTGACTTTC. Residues: CASSADRSTGANGLTF.

The genes are TRBV11-2 and TRBJ2-7; 13 nucleotides align to TRBD2. Germline-derived CDR1 and CDR2 are SGHAT and FQNNGV. The ends lost 1 base at V and 5 bases at J; junction bases unmatched: 5. The CDR3 contains 16 residues. The chain's CDR3 is CASSLGTSGSLDEQYF. CDR3 sequence (DNA): TGTGCCAGCAGCTTAGGGACTAGCGGGAGTCTCGACGAGCAGTACTTC.

The chain joins TRBV5-1 to TRBJ2-7, with TRBD2 identical over 9 bases. The CDR3 is made up of 18 amino acids. After removal of 4 bases from V and 0 bases from J, the junction contained 14 bases not matched to a gene. Germline V gene data show CDR1 as SGHRS and CDR2 as YFSETQ. CDR3 residues: CASSLNPNPTSGSYEQYF. As DNA, the CDR3 is TGCGCCAGCAGCCTAAATCCGAATCCGACTAGCGGCTCCTACGAGCAGTACTTC.

V gene TRBV9 combines with J gene TRBJ2-1; 10 positions agree with TRBD2. CDR3 length: 16 residues. The ends lost 0 bases at V and 3 bases at J; junction bases unmatched: 3. CDR1 SGDLS and CDR2 YYNGEE come from the germline V gene. CDR3: CASSVAASGSYNEQFF. For the CDR3, the DNA is TGTGCCAGCAGCGTAGCGGCTAGCGGGAGCTACAATGAGCAGTTCTTC.

The rearrangement links TRBV7-3 to TRBJ2-7, with TRBD1 as a possible D gene (6 bases). Germline V gene data show CDR1 as SGHTA and CDR2 as FQGTGA. Trimming removed 1 base from V and 1 base from J, with 20 bases in between. The CDR3 has 18 residues. CDR3 residues: CASSLNGVRGRRSYEQYF. CDR3 sequence (DNA): TGTGCCAGCAGCTTAAATGGTGTCAGGGGCCGCAGGTCCTACGAGCAGTACTTC.

This clone was recorded a few times. The chain uses TRBV5-1 and TRBJ2-5, with D tentatively TRBD1 (5 bases). Germline loops: CDR1 SGHRS, CDR2 YFSETQ. CDR3 size: 14 residues. V lost 0 bases and J 0 bases, leaving 6 bases between the germline ends. The CDR3 region has the DNA TGCGCCAGCAGCTTGGAGGGGTACCAAGAGACCCAGTACTTC. This codes for CASSLEGYQETQYF.

This clone was observed once. The chain recombines TRBV5-1 with TRBJ2-1; D remains ambiguous. V lost 1 base to trimming and J lost 0 bases, with 5 bases between them. The germline CDR1 and CDR2 sequences are SGHRS and YFSETQ. CDR3 length: 14 residues. Written as DNA, the CDR3 is TGCGCCAGCAGCTTGACATACTCCTACAATGAGCAGTTCTTC. As protein: CASSLTYSYNEQFF.

This clone appeared a single time. This CDR3 reads CASRLGGGRSYGYTF. Here the CDR3 DNA reads TGTGCCAGCAGACTTGGGGGGGGTAGAAGCTATGGCTACACCTTC. This rearrangement joins TRBV21-1 to TRBJ1-2. TRBV21-1 is classified as a pseudogene. The CDR3 is made up of 15 amino acids.

CDR3 sequence reads: CASRGGQPNYGYTF. The CDR3 DNA follows: TGTGCCAGCAGAGGCGGGCAGCCAAACTATGGCTACACCTTC. The chain joins TRBV11-3 to TRBJ1-2; D unresolved. This CDR3 region has 14 residues. Germline V gives CDR1 SGHNT, CDR2 YENEEA. Trimming stripped 6 bases from V and 2 bases from J, with 13 bases between.

V and J are TRBV27 and TRBJ1-2, with D uncertain. CDR3 length equals 13 residues. The germline V gene has CDR1 MNHEY and CDR2 SMNVEV (reference sequence). Trimming pared 6 bases from V and 0 bases from J, leaving 8 bases between. The CDR3 bases are TGTGCCAGCAGAAGGCGGGCTAACTATGGCTACACCTTC. Protein: CASRRRANYGYTF.

V and J are TRBV7-9 and TRBJ1-3; no clear D gene. Between the trimmed V and J ends, which lost 0 bases and 1 base, there was a span of 7 bases. This CDR3 spans 15 amino acids. Germline CDR1 is SEHNR and CDR2 is FQNEAQ (reference sequence). CDR3 DNA: TGTGCCAGCAGCTTAGCGGCGGCTTCTGGAAACACCATATATTTT. Translating it yields CASSLAAASGNTIYF. The full variable domain, its missing parts supplied by reference TRBV7-9 and TRBJ1-3, is DTGVSQNPRHKITKRGQNVTFRCDPISEHNRLYWYRQTLGQGPEFLTYFQNEAQLEKSRLLSDRFSAERPKGSFSTLEIQRTEQGDSAMYLCASSLAAASGNTIYFGEGSWLTVV.